Listed below are T cell receptor beta chains from one sample, sequenced in a study of control samples from healthy donors and cancer patients. Clones were sequenced by immunoSEQ multiplex PCR, and TCRdb holds only the in-frame ones, with some missing. The data contain 150,000 to 180,000 clones, around 95% of them singletons. Specimen: blood. These receptors originate from a man in his forties or fifties in good health. Each CDR3 is given with its conserved first and last residue. A D gene is named only where the DNA matches it firmly. Rows may omit the clone size; those that give it use once, few, many or a size class.

DNA | CDR3 | J | size | D | V
TGCGCCAGCAGCCAAAAGCCCAGCGATGCCTTCTACAATGAGCAGTTCTTC | CASSQKPSDAFYNEQFF | TRBJ2-1 | - | - | TRBV4-1
TGTGCCAGCCTTATGGGTAGGGACAGATTCTCTTCCTACGAGCAGTACTTC | CASLMGRDRFSSYEQYF | TRBJ2-7 | once | TRBD1 | TRBV5-4
TGTGCCAGCAGTTTTGGAGCGGACAGCTACTCTGGGGCCAACGTCCTGACTTTC | CASSFGADSYSGANVLTF | TRBJ2-6 | - | - | TRBV28
TGCAGCGTTGTCCATCCGGCGGTAAACACTGAAGCTTTCTTT | CSVVHPAVNTEAFF | TRBJ1-1 | - | - | TRBV29-1
TGTGCCAGCAGTTTACAGGGGAGCAATCAGCCCCAGCATTTT | CASSLQGSNQPQHF | TRBJ1-5 | - | - | TRBV27
TGCGCCAGCAGTCCGACAGGTCCAAGCAATCAGCCCCAGCATTTT | CASSPTGPSNQPQHF | TRBJ1-5 | - | - | TRBV5-1
TGTGCCAGCAGGCCCGGGACAGCGCGCGAGCAGTACTTC | CASRPGTAREQYF | TRBJ2-7 | - | TRBD1 | TRBV6-5
TGTGCCAGCAGTTTGGTAGGACAGGCGTGGTACAATGAGCAGTTCTTC | CASSLVGQAWYNEQFF | TRBJ2-1 | - | TRBD1 | TRBV27
TGTGCCAGCAGTGAGGGGGGCTGGGGCTCCTACAATGAGCAGTTCTTC | CASSEGGWGSYNEQFF | TRBJ2-1 | - | - | TRBV6-1
TGTGCCAGCAGTTTATACTCACGGGCGGTAACGGACACTGAAGCTTTCTTT | CASSLYSRAVTDTEAFF | TRBJ1-1 | - | - | TRBV27
TGCGCCAGCAGCTCCGAGACAGACTATAATTCACCCCTCCACTTT | CASSSETDYNSPLHF | TRBJ1-6 | - | - | TRBV5-1
TGCGCCAGCAGCCAAGATAATGGGGGCACAGATACGCAGTATTTT | CASSQDNGGTDTQYF | TRBJ2-3 | - | - | TRBV4-1
TGTGCCAGCAGGATACAGACAGCTTCTAACTATGGCTACACCTTC | CASRIQTASNYGYTF | TRBJ1-2 | - | - | TRBV6-5
TGTGCCAAGAAGCGCGACAGGTTGCGGACAGATACGCAGTATTTT | CAKKRDRLRTDTQYF | TRBJ2-3 | - | - | TRBV2
TGCGCCAGCAGCTTGGGACAGACCAGCACAGATACGCAGTATTTT | CASSLGQTSTDTQYF | TRBJ2-3 | once | - | TRBV5-1
TGTGCCAGCAGCTTACAAAGACAGGGTACCAATGAGCAGTTCTTC | CASSLQRQGTNEQFF | TRBJ2-1 | - | TRBD1 | TRBV5-4
TGTGCCAGCAGCTTGGTGTCGGGTTACACAGATACGCAGTATTTT | CASSLVSGYTDTQYF | TRBJ2-3 | - | - | TRBV5-8
TGTGCCAGTAGTATTGTGGGGACGGGGGGTTACAATGAGCAGTTCTTC | CASSIVGTGGYNEQFF | TRBJ2-1 | - | TRBD2 | TRBV19
TGTGCCAGCAGCTTGGCCACCACGCCAGATACGCAGTATTTT | CASSLATTPDTQYF | TRBJ2-3 | - | - | TRBV5-4
TGTGCCAGCAGCGAGACAGTAAATAATGAAAAACTGTTTTTT | CASSETVNNEKLFF | TRBJ1-4 | - | - | TRBV7-9
TGTGCCAGTAGTTATGGGGCGCCCGACGACGAGCAGTACTTC | CASSYGAPDDEQYF | TRBJ2-7 | - | - | TRBV19
TGTGCCAGCAGTCCCGGGACGGGCTCTAACTATGGCTACACCTTC | CASSPGTGSNYGYTF | TRBJ1-2 | - | - | TRBV6-5
TGTGCCAGCGCGCGGGACTATGGCTACACCTTC | CASARDYGYTF | TRBJ1-2 | - | - | TRBV3-1/TRBV3-2
TGTGCCAGCAGCTTCCGGGGAGGGGCTACTAATGAAAAACTGTTTTTT | CASSFRGGATNEKLFF | TRBJ1-4 | - | - | TRBV11-2
TGTGCCAGCTCACCATCGGCCCCTTTTGGGGCTAATGAAAAACTGTTTTTT | CASSPSAPFGANEKLFF | TRBJ1-4 | - | - | TRBV18
TGTGCCAGCAGCTTAACCGGGACAGGGTCGGGGACTGAAGCTTTCTTT | CASSLTGTGSGTEAFF | TRBJ1-1 | - | TRBD1 | TRBV5-6
TGTGCCAGCAGTTCTCTCTTGGCAGGGGCGAACACTGAAGCTTTCTTT | CASSSLLAGANTEAFF | TRBJ1-1 | - | - | TRBV6-5
TGCGCCAGCAGCCAAGATGATGGGGGGGCAGATACGCAGTATTTT | CASSQDDGGADTQYF | TRBJ2-3 | - | TRBD2 | TRBV4-3
TGTGCCACCAGCAGAAGAGAGACAGGGGGTAAATACGAGCAGTACTTC | CATSRRETGGKYEQYF | TRBJ2-7 | once | TRBD1 | TRBV15
TGTGCCAGCTCACCACCGTCCGGGGCGCGGGGTCAGCCCCAGCATTTT | CASSPPSGARGQPQHF | TRBJ1-5 | - | - | TRBV18
TGTGCCAGCAGCTTGGGACAGAGGTCCAAAGGGGCCAAAAACATTCAGTACTTC | CASSLGQRSKGAKNIQYF | TRBJ2-4 | - | TRBD1 | TRBV13
TGTGCCAGCAGCGGCGGACTAGCGGGGGGGCAGACCCAGTACTTC | CASSGGLAGGQTQYF | TRBJ2-5 | - | TRBD2 | TRBV13
TGCAGTGCCCAGGGGGGGGAGGGCTACACCTTC | CSAQGGEGYTF | TRBJ1-2 | - | TRBD1 | TRBV20-1
TGTGCCAGCAGTTTAAAAGGGGTAGGCGAAAAACTGTTTTTT | CASSLKGVGEKLFF | TRBJ1-4 | - | - | TRBV27
TGTGCCAGCAGTTACGGAGGACAGGGAAACATTCAGTACTTC | CASSYGGQGNIQYF | TRBJ2-4 | - | TRBD1 | TRBV6-5
TGTGCCAGCAGTGACAGCTTTAATTCACCCCTCCACTTT | CASSDSFNSPLHF | TRBJ1-6 | - | - | TRBV6-1
TGTGCCAGCAGCTTGGGTACAGGGGCGTACGAGCAGTACTTC | CASSLGTGAYEQYF | TRBJ2-7 | - | TRBD1 | TRBV5-4
TGTGCCAGCAGCTTCCGTGTCAGGGAGGACACTGAAGCTTTCTTT | CASSFRVREDTEAFF | TRBJ1-1 | - | - | TRBV28
TGTGCCAGCAGTCCTACAGGGAACACTGAAGCTTTCTTT | CASSPTGNTEAFF | TRBJ1-1 | - | - | TRBV27
TGTGCCAGCAGGCCAAAAGCTAACTATGGCTACACCTTC | CASRPKANYGYTF | TRBJ1-2 | - | - | TRBV12-3/TRBV12-4
TGTGCCAGCAGTGAAGCGCGGGGGGCGGGTGGCTACACCTTC | CASSEARGAGGYTF | TRBJ1-2 | - | - | TRBV2
TGTGCCAGCAGGGCAACAGGGTGGGCCACCGGGGAGCTGTTTTTT | CASRATGWATGELFF | TRBJ2-2 | - | - | TRBV2
TGTGCCTGGAGTTCGGGGTTCACTGAAGCTTTCTTT | CAWSSGFTEAFF | TRBJ1-1 | - | - | TRBV30
TGTGCCAGCAGCCGCGGCAGGGGCTATGGCTACACCTTC | CASSRGRGYGYTF | TRBJ1-2 | - | - | TRBV5-6
TGTGCCAGTAGGGACAGGTGGAACACTGAAGCTTTCTTT | CASRDRWNTEAFF | TRBJ1-1 | - | TRBD1 | TRBV19
TGTGCCAGCAGCTTAGGAATTGGGCAGGGGGACCCTTATGGCTACACCTTC | CASSLGIGQGDPYGYTF | TRBJ1-2 | once | TRBD1 | TRBV7-6
TGTGCCAGCTCGAAGGCGATCTCCTACAATGAGCAGTTCTTC | CASSKAISYNEQFF | TRBJ2-1 | - | - | TRBV2
TGTGCCAGCAGAAGACTAGCGGGGAGGTACGAGCAGTACTTC | CASRRLAGRYEQYF | TRBJ2-7 | - | TRBD2 | TRBV7-2
TGTGCCAGCAGCTCTCTCGTGGCAGGGGTTGGAAACACCATATATTTT | CASSSLVAGVGNTIYF | TRBJ1-3 | - | - | TRBV7-2